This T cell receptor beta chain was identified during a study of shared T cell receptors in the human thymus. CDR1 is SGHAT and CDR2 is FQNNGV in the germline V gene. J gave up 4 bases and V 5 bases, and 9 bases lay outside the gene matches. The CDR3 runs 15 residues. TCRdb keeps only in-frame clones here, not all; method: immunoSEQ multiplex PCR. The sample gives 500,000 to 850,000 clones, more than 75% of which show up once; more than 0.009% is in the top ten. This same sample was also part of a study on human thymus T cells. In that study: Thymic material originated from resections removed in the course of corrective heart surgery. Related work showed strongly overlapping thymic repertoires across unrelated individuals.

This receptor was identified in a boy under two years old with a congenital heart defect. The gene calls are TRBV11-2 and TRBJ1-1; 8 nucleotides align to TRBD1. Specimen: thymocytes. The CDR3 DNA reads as TGTGCCAGCAGCACTTACAGGGGGGTGAGCACTGAAGCTTTCTTT. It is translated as CASSTYRGVSTEAFF.